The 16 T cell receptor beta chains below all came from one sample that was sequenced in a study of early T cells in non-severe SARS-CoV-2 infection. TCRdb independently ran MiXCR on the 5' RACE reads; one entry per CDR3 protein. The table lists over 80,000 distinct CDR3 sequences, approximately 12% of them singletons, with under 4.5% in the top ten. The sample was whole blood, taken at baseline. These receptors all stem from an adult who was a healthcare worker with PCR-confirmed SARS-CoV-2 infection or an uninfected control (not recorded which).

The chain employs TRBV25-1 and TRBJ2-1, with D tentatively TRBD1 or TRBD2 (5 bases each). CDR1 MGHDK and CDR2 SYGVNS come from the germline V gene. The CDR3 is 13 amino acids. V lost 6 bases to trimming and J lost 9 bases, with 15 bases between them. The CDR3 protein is CASRGRGLGEQFF. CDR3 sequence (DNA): TGTGCCAGCAGGGGACGGGGCCTGGGTGAGCAGTTCTTC.

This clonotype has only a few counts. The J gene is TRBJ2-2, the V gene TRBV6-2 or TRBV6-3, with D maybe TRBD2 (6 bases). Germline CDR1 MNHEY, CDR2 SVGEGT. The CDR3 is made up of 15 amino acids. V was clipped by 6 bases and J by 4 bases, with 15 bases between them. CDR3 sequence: CASSGLPAGTGELFF. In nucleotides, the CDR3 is TGTGCCAGCAGCGGACTGCCAGCGGGCACCGGGGAGCTGTTTTTT.

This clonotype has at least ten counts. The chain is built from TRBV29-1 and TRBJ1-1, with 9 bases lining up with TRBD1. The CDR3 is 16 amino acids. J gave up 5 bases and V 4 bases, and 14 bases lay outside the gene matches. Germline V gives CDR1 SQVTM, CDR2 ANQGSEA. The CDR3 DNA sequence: TGCAGCGTTGTCCTTACTACACAGGGGGCTGAGACTGAAGCTTTCTTT. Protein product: CSVVLTTQGAETEAFF.

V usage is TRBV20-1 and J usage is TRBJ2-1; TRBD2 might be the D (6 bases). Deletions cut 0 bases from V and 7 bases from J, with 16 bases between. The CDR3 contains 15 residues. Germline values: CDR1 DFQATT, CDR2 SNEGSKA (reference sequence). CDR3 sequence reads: CSARDSGVSPNEQFF. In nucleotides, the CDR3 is TGCAGTGCTAGAGATTCGGGGGTCTCACCAAATGAGCAGTTCTTC.

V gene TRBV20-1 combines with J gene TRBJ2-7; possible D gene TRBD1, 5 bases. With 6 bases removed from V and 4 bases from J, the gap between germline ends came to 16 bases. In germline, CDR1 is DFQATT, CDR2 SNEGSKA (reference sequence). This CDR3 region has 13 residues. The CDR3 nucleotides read TGCAGTGCCGAAGACAGCCCCCAGTACGAGCAGTACTTC. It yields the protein CSAEDSPQYEQYF.

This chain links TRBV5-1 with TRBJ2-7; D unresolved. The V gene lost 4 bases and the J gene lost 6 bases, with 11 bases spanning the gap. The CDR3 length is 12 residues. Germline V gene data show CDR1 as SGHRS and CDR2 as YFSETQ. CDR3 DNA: TGCGCCAGCAGCCATCCTGGTCCCGAGCAGTACTTC. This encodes CASSHPGPEQYF.

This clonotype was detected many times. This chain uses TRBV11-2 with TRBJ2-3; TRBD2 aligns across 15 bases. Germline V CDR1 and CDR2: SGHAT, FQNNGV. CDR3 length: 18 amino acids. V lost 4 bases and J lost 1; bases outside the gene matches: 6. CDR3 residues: CASSWGLAGGRGTDTQYF. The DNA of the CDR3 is TGTGCCAGCAGCTGGGGACTAGCGGGAGGCCGGGGCACAGATACGCAGTATTTT.

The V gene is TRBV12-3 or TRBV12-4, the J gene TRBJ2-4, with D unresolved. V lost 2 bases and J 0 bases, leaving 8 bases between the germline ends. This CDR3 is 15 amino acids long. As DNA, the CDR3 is TGTGCCAGCAGTTTAAGGAGATTAGCCAAAAACATTCAGTACTTC. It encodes CASSLRRLAKNIQYF.

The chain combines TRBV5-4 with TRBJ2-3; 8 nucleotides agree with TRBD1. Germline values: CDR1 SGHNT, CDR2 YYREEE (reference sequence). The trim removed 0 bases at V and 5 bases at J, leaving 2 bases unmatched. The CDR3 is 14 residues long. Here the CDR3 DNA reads TGTGCCAGCAGCTTGGGACAGGGGAAAGATACGCAGTATTTT. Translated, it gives CASSLGQGKDTQYF.

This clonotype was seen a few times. CDR3 amino acids: CAWGAYSYEQYF. CDR3 in DNA: TGTGCCTGGGGGGCTTATTCCTACGAGCAGTACTTC. The genes are TRBV30 and TRBJ2-7; D is possibly TRBD1 (5 bases). The V and J ends lost 5 bases and 1 base respectively, with 9 bases between them. Per germline, CDR1 GTSNPN and CDR2 SVGIG (reference sequence). The CDR3 is made up of 12 amino acids.

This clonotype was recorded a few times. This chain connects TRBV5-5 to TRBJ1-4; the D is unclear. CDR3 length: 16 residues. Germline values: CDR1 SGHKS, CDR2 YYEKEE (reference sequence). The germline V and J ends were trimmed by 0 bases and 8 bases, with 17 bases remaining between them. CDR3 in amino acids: CASSLENVRLREKLFF. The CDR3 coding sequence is TGTGCCAGCAGCTTGGAGAATGTCCGCCTCAGGGAAAAACTGTTTTTT.

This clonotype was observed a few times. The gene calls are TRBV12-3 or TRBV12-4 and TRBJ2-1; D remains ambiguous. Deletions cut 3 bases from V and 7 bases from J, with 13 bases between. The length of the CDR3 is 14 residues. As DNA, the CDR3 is TGTGCCAGCAGTTTGTCACTAAACCCTAATGAGCAGTTCTTC. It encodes CASSLSLNPNEQFF.

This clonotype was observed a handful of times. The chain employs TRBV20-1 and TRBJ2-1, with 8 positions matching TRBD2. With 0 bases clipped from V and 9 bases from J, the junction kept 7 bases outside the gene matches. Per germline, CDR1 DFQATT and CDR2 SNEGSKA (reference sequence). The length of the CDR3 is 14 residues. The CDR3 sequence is CSARDLGLASEQFF. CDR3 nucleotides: TGCAGTGCTAGAGATCTAGGACTAGCCTCTGAGCAGTTCTTC.

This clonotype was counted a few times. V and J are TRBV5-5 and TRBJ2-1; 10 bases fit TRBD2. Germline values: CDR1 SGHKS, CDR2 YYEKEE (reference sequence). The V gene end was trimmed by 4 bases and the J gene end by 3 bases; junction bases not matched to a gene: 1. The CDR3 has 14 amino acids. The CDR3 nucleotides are TGTGCCAGCAGCCGGACTAGCGGCTACAATGAGCAGTTCTTC. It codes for CASSRTSGYNEQFF. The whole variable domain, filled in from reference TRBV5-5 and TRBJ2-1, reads DAGVTQSPTHLIKTRGQQVTLRCSPISGHKSVSWYQQVLGQGPQFIFQYYEKEERGRGNFPDRFSARQFPNYSSELNVNALLLGDSALYLCASSRTSGYNEQFFGPGTRLTVL.

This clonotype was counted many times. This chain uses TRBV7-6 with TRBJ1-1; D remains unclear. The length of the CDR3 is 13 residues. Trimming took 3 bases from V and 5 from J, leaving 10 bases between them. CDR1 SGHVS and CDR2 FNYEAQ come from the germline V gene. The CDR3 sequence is CASSLLAGTEAFF. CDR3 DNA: TGTGCCAGCAGCTTGTTAGCGGGGACTGAAGCTTTCTTT.

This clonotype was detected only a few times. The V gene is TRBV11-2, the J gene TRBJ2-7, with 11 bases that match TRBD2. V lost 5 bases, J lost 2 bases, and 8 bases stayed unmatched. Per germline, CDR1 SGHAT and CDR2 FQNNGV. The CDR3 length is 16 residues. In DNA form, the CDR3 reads TGTGCCAGCAGCGCCCACCGACTAGCGGGAACCTACGAGCAGTACTTC. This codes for CASSAHRLAGTYEQYF. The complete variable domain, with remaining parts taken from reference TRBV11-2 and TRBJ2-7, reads EAGVAQSPRYKIIEKRQSVAFWCNPISGHATLYWYQQILGQGPKLLIQFQNNGVVDDSQLPKDRFSAERLKGVDSTLKIQPAKLEDSAVYLCASSAHRLAGTYEQYFGPGTRLTVT.